This T cell receptor (beta chain) is from a study of blood T cells in healthy people across ages. This clonotype has only a few counts. Primers used in a second PCR of about 7 to 12 cycles were a sample-barcoded 5' primer and a J-beta primer mix. MiXCR was run by TCRdb on the 5' RACE reads, yielding one entry per CDR3 protein. The sample has about 640,000 distinct CDR3 sequences; roughly 41% are singletons. Germline-derived CDR1 and CDR2 are DFQATT and SNEGSKA (reference sequence). This CDR3 is built from 11 residues. V was clipped by 6 bases and J by 6 bases, with 9 bases between them. The TCR sequence derives from an elderly man in good health. The J gene is TRBJ2-1, the V gene TRBV20-1; possibly TRBD1 or TRBD2 for D (5 bases each). Sequenced: blood. The CDR3 coding sequence is TGCAGTGCCCGGGACGTCAATGAGCAGTTCTTC. Translation: CSARDVNEQFF.